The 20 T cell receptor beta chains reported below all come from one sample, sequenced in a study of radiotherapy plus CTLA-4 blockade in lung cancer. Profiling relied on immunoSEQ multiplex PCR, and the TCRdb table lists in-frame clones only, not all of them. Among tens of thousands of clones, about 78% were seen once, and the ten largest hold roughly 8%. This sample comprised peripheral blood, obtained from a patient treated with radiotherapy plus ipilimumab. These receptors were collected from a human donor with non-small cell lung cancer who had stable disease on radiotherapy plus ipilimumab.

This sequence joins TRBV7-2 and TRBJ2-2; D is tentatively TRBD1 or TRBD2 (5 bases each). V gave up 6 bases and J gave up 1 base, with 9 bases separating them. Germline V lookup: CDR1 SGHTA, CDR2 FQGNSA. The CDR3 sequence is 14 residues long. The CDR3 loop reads CASRGTENTGELFF. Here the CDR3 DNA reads TGTGCCAGCAGGGGGACCGAGAACACCGGGGAGCTGTTTTTT.

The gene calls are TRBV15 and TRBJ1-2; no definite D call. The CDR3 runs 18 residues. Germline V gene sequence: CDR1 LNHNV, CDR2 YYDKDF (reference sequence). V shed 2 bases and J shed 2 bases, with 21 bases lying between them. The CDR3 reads CATSRTLGVGLLNYGYTF. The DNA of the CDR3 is TGTGCCACCAGCAGAACCCTCGGGGTTGGGCTGTTAAACTATGGCTACACCTTC.

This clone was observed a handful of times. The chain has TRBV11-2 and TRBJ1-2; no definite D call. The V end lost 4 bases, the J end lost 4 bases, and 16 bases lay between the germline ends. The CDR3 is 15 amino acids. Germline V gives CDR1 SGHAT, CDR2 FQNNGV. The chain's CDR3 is CASSSGPSPFYGYTF. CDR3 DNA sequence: TGTGCCAGCAGCTCCGGGCCATCGCCCTTCTATGGCTACACCTTC.

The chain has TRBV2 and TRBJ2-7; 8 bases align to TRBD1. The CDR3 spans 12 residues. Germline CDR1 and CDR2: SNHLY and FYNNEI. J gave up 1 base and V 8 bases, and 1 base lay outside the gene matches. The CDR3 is CASGDRSYEQYV. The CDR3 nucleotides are TGTGCCAGCGGGGACAGGTCCTACGAGCAGTACGTC.

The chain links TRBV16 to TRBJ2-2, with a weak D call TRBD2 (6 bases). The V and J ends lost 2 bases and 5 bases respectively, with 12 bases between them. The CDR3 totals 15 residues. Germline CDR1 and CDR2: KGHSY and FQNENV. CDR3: CASSQEKGGTGELFF. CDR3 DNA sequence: TGTGCCAGCAGCCAAGAAAAGGGAGGAACCGGGGAGCTGTTTTTT.

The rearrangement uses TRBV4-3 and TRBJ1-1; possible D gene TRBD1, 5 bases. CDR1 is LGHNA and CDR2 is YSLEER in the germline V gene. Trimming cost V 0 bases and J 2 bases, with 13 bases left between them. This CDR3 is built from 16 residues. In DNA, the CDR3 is TGCGCCAGCAGCCAAGATCTGACCAGGGCAAACACTGAAGCTTTCTTT. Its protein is CASSQDLTRANTEAFF.

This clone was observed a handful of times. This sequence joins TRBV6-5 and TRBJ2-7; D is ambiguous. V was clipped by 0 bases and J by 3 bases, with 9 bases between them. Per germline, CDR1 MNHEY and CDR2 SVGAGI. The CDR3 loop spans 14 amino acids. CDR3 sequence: CASSYSAGNYEQYF. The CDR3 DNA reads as TGTGCCAGCAGTTACTCTGCAGGTAACTACGAGCAGTACTTC.

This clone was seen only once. DNA for the CDR3: TGTGCCAGCACCACGTTGGGGGGCCGGCATAGCTACGAGCAGTACGTC. It specifies CASTTLGGRHSYEQYV. The genes are TRBV28 and TRBJ2-7; the D call may be TRBD1 or TRBD2 (6 bases each). Germline values: CDR1 MDHEN, CDR2 SYDVKM. The CDR3 covers 16 residues. V lost 7 bases and J lost 3, with 22 bases in between.

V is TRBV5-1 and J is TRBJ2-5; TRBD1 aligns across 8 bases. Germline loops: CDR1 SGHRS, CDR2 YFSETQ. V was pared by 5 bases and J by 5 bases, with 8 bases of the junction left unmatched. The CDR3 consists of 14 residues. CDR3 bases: TGCGCCAGCAGGAATCGCGGACAGGGCGAGACCCAGTACTTC. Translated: CASRNRGQGETQYF.

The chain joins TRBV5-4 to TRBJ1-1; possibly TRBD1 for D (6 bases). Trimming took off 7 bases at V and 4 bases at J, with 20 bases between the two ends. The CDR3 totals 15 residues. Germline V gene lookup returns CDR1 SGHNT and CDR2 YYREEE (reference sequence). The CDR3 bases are TGTGCCAGCCGCGCCTCAACGACAGGAAGCACTGAAGCTTTCTTT. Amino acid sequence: CASRASTTGSTEAFF. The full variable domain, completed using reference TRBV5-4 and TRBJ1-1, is ETGVTQSPTHLIKTRGQQVTLRCSSQSGHNTVSWYQQALGQGPQFIFQYYREEENGRGNFPPRFSGLQFPNYSSELNVNALELDDSALYLCASRASTTGSTEAFFGQGTRLTVV.

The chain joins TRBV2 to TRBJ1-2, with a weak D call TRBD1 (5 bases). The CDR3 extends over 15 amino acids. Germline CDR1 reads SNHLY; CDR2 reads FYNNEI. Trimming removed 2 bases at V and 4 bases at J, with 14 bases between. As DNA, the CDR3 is TGTGCCAGCAGTGAATCGGACCGGGGGAGCTATGGCTACACCTTC. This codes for CASSESDRGSYGYTF.

In nucleotides, the CDR3 is TGTGCCAGCAGGGAAACCTACGAGCAGTACGTC. Its translation: CASRETYEQYV. V gene TRBV2 combines with J gene TRBJ2-7; D not certain. The CDR3 runs to 11 residues. Deletions cut 6 bases from V and 2 bases from J, with 5 bases between. Per germline, CDR1 SNHLY and CDR2 FYNNEI.

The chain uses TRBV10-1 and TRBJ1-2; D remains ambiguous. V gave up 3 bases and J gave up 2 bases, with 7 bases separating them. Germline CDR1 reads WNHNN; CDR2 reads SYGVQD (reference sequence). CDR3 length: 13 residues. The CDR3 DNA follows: TGCGCCAGCAGTGATAACGAAAACTATGGCTACACCTTC. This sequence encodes CASSDNENYGYTF.

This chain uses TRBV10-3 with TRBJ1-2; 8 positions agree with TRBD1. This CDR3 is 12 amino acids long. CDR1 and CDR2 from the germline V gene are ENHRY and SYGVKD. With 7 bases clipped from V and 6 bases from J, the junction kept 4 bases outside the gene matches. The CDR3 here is CAITGQGDGYTF. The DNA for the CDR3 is TGTGCCATCACCGGACAGGGAGATGGCTACACCTTC.

In nucleotides, the CDR3 is TGTGCCATCAGTGAGAGTCAGGGGGCTCACCCTAACTATGGCTACACCTTC. Its protein product is CAISESQGAHPNYGYTF. The chain carries TRBV10-3 and TRBJ1-2; 8 nucleotides agree with TRBD1. The CDR3 runs to 17 residues. With 2 bases clipped from V and 0 bases from J, the junction kept 8 bases outside the gene matches. Germline V lookup: CDR1 ENHRY, CDR2 SYGVKD.

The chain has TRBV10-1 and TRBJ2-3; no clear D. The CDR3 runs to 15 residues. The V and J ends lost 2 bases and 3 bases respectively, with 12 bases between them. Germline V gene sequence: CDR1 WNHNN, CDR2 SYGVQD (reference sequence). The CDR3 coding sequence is TGCGCCAGCAGTGAGACCCGACGATCGACAGATACGCAGTATTTT. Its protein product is CASSETRRSTDTQYF.

CDR3 bases: TGTGCCAGCAGCTCCAAAATGAACACTGAAGCTTTCTTT. Protein: CASSSKMNTEAFF. The chain uses TRBV7-3 and TRBJ1-1, with D hard to call. In germline, CDR1 is SGHTA, CDR2 FQGTGA. The CDR3 totals 13 residues. V dropped 4 bases and J dropped 0 bases, with 6 bases sitting between them.

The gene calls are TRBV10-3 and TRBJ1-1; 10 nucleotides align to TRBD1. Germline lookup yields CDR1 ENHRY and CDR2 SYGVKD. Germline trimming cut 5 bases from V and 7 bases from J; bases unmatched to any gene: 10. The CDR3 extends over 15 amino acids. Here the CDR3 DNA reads TGTGCCATCAGTCCCGGGACAGGGGAGACGGGTGAAGCTTTCTTT. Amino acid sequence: CAISPGTGETGEAFF.

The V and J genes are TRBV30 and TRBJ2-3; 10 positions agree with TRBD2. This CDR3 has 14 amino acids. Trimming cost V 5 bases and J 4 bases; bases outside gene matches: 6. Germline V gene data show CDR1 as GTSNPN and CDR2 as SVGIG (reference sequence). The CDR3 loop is CAWDSGGAADTQYF. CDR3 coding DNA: TGTGCCTGGGACAGCGGGGGGGCCGCAGATACGCAGTATTTT. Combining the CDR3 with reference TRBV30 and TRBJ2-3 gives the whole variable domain SQTIHQWPATLVQPVGSPLSLECTVEGTSNPNLYWYRQAAGRGLQLLFYSVGIGQISSEVPQNLSASRPQDRQFILSSKKLLLSDSGFYLCAWDSGGAADTQYFGPGTRLTVL.

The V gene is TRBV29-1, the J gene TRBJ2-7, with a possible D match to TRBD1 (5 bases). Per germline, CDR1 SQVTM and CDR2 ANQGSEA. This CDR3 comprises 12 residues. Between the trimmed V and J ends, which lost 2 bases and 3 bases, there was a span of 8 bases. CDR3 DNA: TGCAGCGTTGAAAGGGGTCTCTACGAGCAGTACTTC. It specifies CSVERGLYEQYF.